The entry below describes one T cell receptor beta chain. The CDR3 is 11 amino acids. The V end was cut by 4 bases, the J end by 2 bases, with 2 bases between. The V gene's germline CDR1 is MGHDK and CDR2 SYGVNS. The sample originates from a study of control samples from healthy donors and cancer patients. Generated by immunoSEQ multiplex PCR, the TCRdb table keeps only in-frame clones and is missing some. Counted here are 170,000 or so clones, approximately 94% occurring once; the ten biggest clones make up 1.2% to 1.5%. This chain uses TRBV25-1 with TRBJ1-1, with D uncertain. The sequenced sample was blood. The TCR was taken from a woman younger than 30 in good health. The CDR3 DNA reads as TGTGCCAGCAGTGTAAACACTGAAGCTTTCTTT. This encodes CASSVNTEAFF.